The entry that follows covers one T cell receptor beta chain sequence. Antigen specificity is unknown. Germline V gene sequence: CDR1 KGHSH, CDR2 LQKENI. This CDR3 is built from 15 residues. Germline trimming cut 5 bases from V and 5 bases from J; bases unmatched to any gene: 8. The data originate from a study of cytomegalovirus exposure and HLA in healthy donors. Study-level findings and limits: With high specificity and sensitivity, the classifier reportedly diagnosed cytomegalovirus status. Later analysis identified several of the most significant clusters that appeared linked to common viral pathogens.

Donors were ostensibly healthy at sampling, although undocumented immune exposures were probable. PCR primers comprised 60 Vbeta and 13 Jbeta primers. Only in-frame clones appear in the TCRdb table, and some are missing; sequencing was by immunoSEQ multiplex PCR. Of over 45,000 clones listed, about 83% were seen once; the top ten hold approximately 4.3%. Source material: PBMCs. The chain uses TRBV18 and TRBJ1-4, with 7 bases aligning to TRBD1. This receptor was identified in a man aged 30 to 39 in good health and CMV-seronegative. Here the CDR3 DNA reads TGTGCCAGCTCAATCGCCGGGACAGCAAATGAAAAACTGTTTTTT. It yields the protein CASSIAGTANEKLFF.